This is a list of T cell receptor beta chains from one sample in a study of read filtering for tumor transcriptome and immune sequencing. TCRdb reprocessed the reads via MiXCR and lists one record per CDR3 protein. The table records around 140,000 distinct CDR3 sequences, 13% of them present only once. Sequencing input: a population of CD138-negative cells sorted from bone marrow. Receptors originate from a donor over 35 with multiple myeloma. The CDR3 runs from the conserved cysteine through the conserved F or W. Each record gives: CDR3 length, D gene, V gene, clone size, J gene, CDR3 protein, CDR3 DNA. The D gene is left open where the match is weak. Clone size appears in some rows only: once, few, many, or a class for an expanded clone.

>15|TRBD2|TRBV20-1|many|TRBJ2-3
CSAEGLATSTDTQYF
TGCAGTGCAGAGGGACTAGCGACTAGCACAGATACGCAGTATTTT
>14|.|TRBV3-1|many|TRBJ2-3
CASSPEAGADTQYF
TGTGCCAGCAGCCCGGAGGCAGGTGCAGATACGCAGTATTTT
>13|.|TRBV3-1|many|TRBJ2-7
CASARRVNYEQYF
TGTGCCAGCGCCAGACGGGTGAATTACGAGCAGTACTTC
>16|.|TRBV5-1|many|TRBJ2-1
CASSLDALGSYNEQFF
TGCGCCAGCAGCTTGGATGCGCTAGGCTCCTACAATGAGCAGTTCTTC
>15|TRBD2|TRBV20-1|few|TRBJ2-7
CSARDIGGSVYEQYF
TGCAGTGCTAGAGATATCGGCGGGAGTGTGTACGAGCAGTACTTC
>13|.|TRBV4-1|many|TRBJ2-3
CASSQDWADTQYF
TGCGCCAGCAGCCAAGATTGGGCAGATACGCAGTATTTT
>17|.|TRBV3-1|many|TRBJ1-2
CASSHFLWDTSGYGYTF
TGTGCCAGCAGCCACTTTTTGTGGGACACCTCTGGCTATGGCTACACCTTC
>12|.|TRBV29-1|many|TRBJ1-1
CSVGQGNTEAFF
TGCAGCGTTGGTCAGGGCAACACTGAAGCTTTCTTT
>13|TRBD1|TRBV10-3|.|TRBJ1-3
CAIGTGAGNTIYF
TGTGCCATTGGGACAGGGGCTGGAAACACCATATATTTT
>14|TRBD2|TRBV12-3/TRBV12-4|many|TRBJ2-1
CASRTSGPYNEQFF
TGTGCCAGCAGGACTAGCGGGCCGTACAATGAGCAGTTCTTC
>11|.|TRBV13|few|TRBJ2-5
CACSLGETQYF
TGTGCCTGCAGCTTGGGGGAGACCCAGTACTTC
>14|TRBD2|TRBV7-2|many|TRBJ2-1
CASSLAASGNEQFF
TGTGCCAGCAGCTTAGCGGCTAGCGGGAATGAGCAGTTCTTC
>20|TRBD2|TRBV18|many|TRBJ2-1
CASTTGGLAQPLVSYNEQFF
TGTGCCAGCACAACCGGGGGACTAGCACAACCCCTAGTTTCCTACAATGAGCAGTTCTTC
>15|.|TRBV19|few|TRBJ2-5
CASSIGRVRQETQYF
TGTGCCAGTAGTATAGGTAGGGTTAGGCAAGAGACCCAGTACTTC
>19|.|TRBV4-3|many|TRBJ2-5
CASSQDHGGTLDYQETQYF
TGCGCCAGCAGCCAAGATCACGGCGGGACCCTCGATTACCAAGAGACCCAGTACTTC
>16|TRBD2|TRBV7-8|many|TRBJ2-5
CASSLPAGGLTETQYF
TGTGCCAGCAGCCTACCGGCGGGAGGGTTGACGGAGACCCAGTACTTC
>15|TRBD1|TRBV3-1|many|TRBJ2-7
CASSQDLGQTYEQYF
TGTGCCAGCAGCCAAGATTTGGGACAGACTTACGAGCAGTACTTC
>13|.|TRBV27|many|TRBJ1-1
CASRNTGYTEAFF
TGTGCCAGCAGAAATACAGGGTACACTGAAGCTTTCTTT
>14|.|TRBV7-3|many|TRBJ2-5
CASSLAGGHETQYF
TGTGCCAGCAGCTTGGCCGGAGGACACGAGACCCAGTACTTC
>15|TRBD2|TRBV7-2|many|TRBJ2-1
CASTLVREGYNEQFF
TGTGCCAGCACCTTGGTGCGGGAGGGATACAATGAGCAGTTCTTC
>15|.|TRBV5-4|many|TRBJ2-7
CASSLGQGGTYEQYF
TGTGCCAGCAGCTTGGGGCAGGGGGGTACCTACGAGCAGTACTTC
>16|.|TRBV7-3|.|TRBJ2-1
CASSPTAWSSYNEQFF
TGTGCCAGCAGCCCTACTGCTTGGAGCTCCTACAATGAGCAGTTCTTC
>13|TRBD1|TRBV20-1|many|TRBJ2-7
CSANRDRTYEQYF
TGCAGTGCCAACCGGGACAGAACCTACGAGCAGTACTTC
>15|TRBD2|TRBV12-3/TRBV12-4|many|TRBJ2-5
CASSFSGRAVETQYF
TGTGCCAGCAGTTTTAGCGGGAGGGCCGTTGAGACCCAGTACTTC
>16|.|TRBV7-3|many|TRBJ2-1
CASSLKVPSEYNEQFF
TGTGCCAGCAGCTTAAAAGTGCCTAGCGAGTACAATGAGCAGTTCTTC
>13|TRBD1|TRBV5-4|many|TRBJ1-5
CAWGQGGNQPQHF
TGTGCCTGGGGACAGGGGGGCAATCAGCCCCAGCATTTT
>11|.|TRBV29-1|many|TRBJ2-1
CSVGTTGEQFF
TGCAGCGTTGGGACTACAGGCGAGCAGTTCTTC
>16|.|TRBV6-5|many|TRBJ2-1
CASSYLTLETYNEQFF
TGTGCCAGCAGTTACTTGACCCTCGAGACCTACAATGAGCAGTTCTTC
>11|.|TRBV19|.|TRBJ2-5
CASSIKETQYF
TGTGCCAGTAGTATTAAGGAGACCCAGTACTTC
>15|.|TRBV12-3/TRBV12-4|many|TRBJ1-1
CASSPAGTSDTEAFF
TGTGCCAGCAGCCCCGCAGGGACGTCGGACACTGAAGCTTTCTTT
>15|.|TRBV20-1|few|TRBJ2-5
CSARDIGQVGETQYF
TGCAGTGCTAGAGATATAGGGCAGGTCGGAGAGACCCAGTACTTC
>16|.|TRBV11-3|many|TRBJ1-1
CASSLVQTGGEAEAFF
TGTGCCAGCAGCTTAGTACAAACTGGGGGCGAGGCTGAAGCTTTCTTT
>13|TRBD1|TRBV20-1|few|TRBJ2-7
CSAGTGGPYEQYF
TGCAGTGCCGGGACAGGCGGTCCCTACGAGCAGTACTTC
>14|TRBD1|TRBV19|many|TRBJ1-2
CASSGAGGSPGYTF
TGTGCCAGTAGTGGAGCAGGGGGATCACCTGGCTACACCTTC
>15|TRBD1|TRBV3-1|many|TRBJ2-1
CASSLAGTGDNEQFF
TGTGCCAGCAGCCTCGCCGGGACAGGGGACAATGAGCAGTTCTTC
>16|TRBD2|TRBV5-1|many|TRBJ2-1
CASSTGLAGALDEQFF
TGCGCCAGCAGCACGGGACTAGCGGGAGCATTGGATGAGCAGTTCTTC
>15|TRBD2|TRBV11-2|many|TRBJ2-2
CASSPLAGGSGELFF
TGTGCCAGCAGCCCATTAGCGGGAGGTTCCGGGGAGCTGTTTTTT
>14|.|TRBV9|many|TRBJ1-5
CASSEGLTSQPQHF
TGTGCCAGCAGCGAAGGACTGACCTCCCAGCCCCAGCATTTT
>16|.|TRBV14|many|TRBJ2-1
CASSRNPLGSYNEQFF
TGTGCCAGCAGCCGAAACCCCCTCGGCTCGTACAATGAGCAGTTCTTC
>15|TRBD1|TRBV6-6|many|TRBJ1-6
CASSTSGTVNSPLHF
TGTGCCAGCAGTACATCCGGGACAGTCAATTCACCCCTCCACTTT
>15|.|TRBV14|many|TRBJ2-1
CASSQERGYVDEQFF
TGTGCCAGCAGCCAAGAACGGGGTTATGTGGATGAGCAGTTCTTC
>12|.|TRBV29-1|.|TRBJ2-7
CSAQGQGYEQYF
TGCAGCGCTCAGGGCCAGGGCTACGAGCAGTACTTT
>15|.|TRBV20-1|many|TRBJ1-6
CSADDGQGNNSPLHF
TGCAGTGCTGACGATGGGCAGGGAAATAATTCACCCCTCCACTTT
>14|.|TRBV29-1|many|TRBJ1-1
CSVALLRRDTEAFF
TGCAGCGTTGCACTTCTCCGACGGGACACTGAAGCTTTCTTT
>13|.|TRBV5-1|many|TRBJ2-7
CASSFTSSYEQYF
TGCGCCAGCAGCTTTACAAGCTCCTACGAGCAGTACTTC
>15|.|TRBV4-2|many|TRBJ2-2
CASSPNPGVPLGLFF
TGTGCCAGCAGCCCAAACCCGGGGGTCCCGCTCGGGCTGTTTTTT
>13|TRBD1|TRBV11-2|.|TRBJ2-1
CASSLARGPEQFF
TGTGCCAGCAGCTTAGCTAGGGGGCCTGAGCAGTTCTTC
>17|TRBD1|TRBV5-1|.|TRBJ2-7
CASSLVTLGQGGDEQYF
TGCGCCAGTAGCTTGGTAACCCTTGGACAGGGGGGCGACGAGCAGTACTTC
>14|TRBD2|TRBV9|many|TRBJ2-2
CASSASSGTGELFF
TGTGCCAGCAGCGCCTCTAGCGGCACCGGGGAGCTGTTTTTT
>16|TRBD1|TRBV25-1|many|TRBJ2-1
CASSSSGQLSYNEQFF
TGTGCCAGCAGTTCCTCGGGACAGCTCTCCTACAATGAGCAGTTCTTC
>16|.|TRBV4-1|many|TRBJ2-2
CASSQDYGMNTGELFF
TGCGCCAGCAGCCAAGACTACGGGATGAACACCGGGGAGCTGTTTTTT
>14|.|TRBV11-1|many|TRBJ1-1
CASSLGRVRTEAFF
TGTGCCAGCAGCTTAGGCAGGGTGAGGACTGAAGCTTTCTTT
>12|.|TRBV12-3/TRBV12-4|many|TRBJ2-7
CASSLRGPRQYF
TGTGCCAGCAGTTTGCGGGGCCCCCGGCAGTACTTC
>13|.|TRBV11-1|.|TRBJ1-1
CASSLTQNTEAFF
TGTGCCAGCAGCTTAACACAGAACACTGAAGCTTTCTTT
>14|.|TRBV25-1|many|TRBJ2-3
CASGRHRGTDTQYF
TGTGCCAGCGGGCGGCACCGCGGCACAGATACGCAGTATTTT